Sequencing of this T cell receptor beta chain was carried out in a study of blood T cell repertoires in COVID-19. The wider study: Researchers got acute and convalescent COVID-19 samples from the United States, Italy and Spain.

The CDR3 loop spans 15 amino acids. The ends were cut back, 6 bases at V and 1 base at J, with 13 bases in the middle. Germline loops: CDR1 MNHEY, CDR2 SVGAGI. The method was immunoSEQ multiplex PCR; TCRdb's version includes in-frame clones alone and lacks a portion of them. Of roughly 400,000 clones detected, about 90% appear once; the ten largest clones hold 2% to 2.5%. Enrolled during active infection, Seattle patients were then followed longitudinally. This clonotype was sampled from an older woman with COVID-19, enrolled during active disease. V is TRBV6-5 and J is TRBJ1-3; D remains ambiguous. Sequenced sample: peripheral blood. The CDR3 bases are TGTGCCAGCAGGCTTGACAATGCTTCTGGAAACACCATATATTTT. Translation: CASRLDNASGNTIYF.